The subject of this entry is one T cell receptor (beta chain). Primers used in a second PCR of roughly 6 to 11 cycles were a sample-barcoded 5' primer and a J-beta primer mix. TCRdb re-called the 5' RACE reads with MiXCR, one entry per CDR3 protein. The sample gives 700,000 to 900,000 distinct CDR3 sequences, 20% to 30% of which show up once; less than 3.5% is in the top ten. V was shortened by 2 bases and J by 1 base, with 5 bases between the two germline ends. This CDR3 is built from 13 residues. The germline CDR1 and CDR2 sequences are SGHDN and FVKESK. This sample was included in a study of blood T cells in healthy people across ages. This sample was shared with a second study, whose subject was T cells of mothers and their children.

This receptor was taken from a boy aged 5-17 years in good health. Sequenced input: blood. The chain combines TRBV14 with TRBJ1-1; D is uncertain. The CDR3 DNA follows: TGTGCCAGCAGCCAACTTAGGAACACTGAAGCTTTCTTT. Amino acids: CASSQLRNTEAFF.